This TCR beta chain comes out of a study of T cell responses to AZD1222 COVID-19 vaccine. As to this clone: Its antigen is unidentified.

Some clones are missing from TCRdb's copy, which holds only in-frame ones; the method was immunoSEQ multiplex PCR. The sample consists of around 71,000 clones, over 80% of them appearing once. Study conclusions and caveats: Reports say nearly half of spike-specific TCRs go after unmutated variant regions. Clonal diversity may have been underestimated, and the donors were mostly white British, with more females than males.

Per germline, CDR1 MNHNS and CDR2 SASEGT. The CDR3 totals 14 residues. V lost 3 bases, J lost 5 bases, and 14 bases lay in between. The chain combines TRBV6-1 with TRBJ2-7, with D possibly TRBD1 on 6 matching bases. Material: peripheral blood, obtained on day 0 of AZD1222 vaccination. The source of this sequence is an adult in good health. The CDR3 loop reads CASSDLQGAHEQYF. The CDR3 coding sequence is TGTGCCAGCAGTGATTTACAGGGAGCCCACGAGCAGTACTTC.